The rows below give T cell receptor beta chains drawn from one sample of a study of CXCR3-negative and CXCR3-positive naive CD8 T cells. No DNA is given; TCRdb re-called the 5' RACE reads and lists each CDR3 protein once. The specimen's table records some 150,000 distinct CDR3 sequences. Material for sequencing was naive CXCR3+ CD8+ T cells from blood. The receptors derive from a human donor in good health. Some clones in this sample may be carry-over from other donors' samples. CDR3s include the opening cysteine and the closing phenylalanine or tryptophan.

>TRBV6-6|TRBJ2-3
CATGLDTDTQYF
>TRBV7-9|TRBJ1-4
CASSLVPATNEKLFF
>TRBV9|TRBJ2-7
CASSYSGTSYEQYF
>TRBV7-6|TRBJ1-1
CASSLGAGGLTNTEAFF
>TRBV5-5|TRBJ2-7
CASSSSPGSSYEQYF
>TRBV12-3/TRBV12-4|TRBJ2-7
CASSPGGRTYEQYF
>TRBV7-9|TRBJ2-1
CASSPGQGLDEQFF
>TRBV19|TRBJ2-7
CATSTGPPPHYEQYF
>TRBV30|TRBJ2-3
CAWSAGTSGGDTQYF
>TRBV24-1|TRBJ2-2
CATSPAWTGDTGELFF
>TRBV29-1|TRBJ2-7
CSALGSGSYEQYF
>TRBV28|TRBJ2-7
CASSFLSDYEQYF
>TRBV29-1|TRBJ2-1
CSVDGLDWVSYNEQFF
>TRBV7-6|TRBJ2-6
CASSSDRGLIFPGANVLTF
>TRBV4-1|TRBJ1-1
CASSFPPQREMNTEAFF
>TRBV11-2|TRBJ2-1
CASSLVGVGANEQFF
>TRBV10-3|TRBJ2-2
CAIRGAGLAGTGELFF
>TRBV14|TRBJ1-2
CASSPLFPGQDHGYTF
>TRBV7-9|TRBJ2-7
CASRPEFSYEQYF
>TRBV7-9|TRBJ2-1
CASSPPGQGHEQFF
>TRBV5-1|TRBJ2-7
CASSSGSGSYEQYF
>TRBV4-1|TRBJ2-1
CASSPQLAGQSYNEQFF
>TRBV7-3|TRBJ1-6
CASRHDRTGSPLHF
>TRBV7-2|TRBJ1-2
CASSFPQVQDLYGYTF
>TRBV14|TRBJ2-3
CASSQEAPPWSTDTQYF
>TRBV6-2/TRBV6-3|TRBJ2-2
CASSYGPGGGTGELFF
>TRBV20-1|TRBJ2-7
CSARVAGQVYEQYF
>TRBV28|TRBJ1-1
CASSFTARSVNTEAFF
>TRBV7-9|TRBJ2-2
CAIGANTGELFF
>TRBV12-3/TRBV12-4|TRBJ2-7
CASSLLTSGASYEQYF
>TRBV20-1|TRBJ2-7
CSARPSYEQYF
>TRBV4-1|TRBJ2-3
CASSQDGDSTDTQYF
>TRBV5-1|TRBJ1-2
CASSPDGGGYGYTF
>TRBV11-2|TRBJ2-3
CASIPWGDYSTDTQYF
>TRBV19|TRBJ1-6
CASSILGTGDNSPLHF
>TRBV15|TRBJ2-7
CATSGDRSSYEQYF
>TRBV9|TRBJ2-3
CASSAPDSIDTQYF
>TRBV29-1|TRBJ2-5
CSVVPGGAETQYF
>TRBV5-6|TRBJ2-3
CASSSTLAGGGDTQYF
>TRBV6-6|TRBJ1-5
CASSFHPKGQYNQPQHF
>TRBV28|TRBJ2-7
CASSFILNGVYEQYF
>TRBV27|TRBJ2-3
CASSPWDGGTGTQYF
>TRBV4-3|TRBJ1-2
CASSQGSRGVAGYTF
>TRBV28|TRBJ2-5
CASSTTGEYGRTQYF
>TRBV7-9|TRBJ2-1
CASSAGLAEGNEQFF
>TRBV29-1|TRBJ2-3
CSVEEAASTDTQYF
>TRBV20-1|TRBJ1-5
CSAREGGSNQPQHF
>TRBV4-2|TRBJ2-7
CASSQERDRGSDEQYF
>TRBV3-1|TRBJ2-7
CASSQDLEGLEQYF
>TRBV28|TRBJ2-1
CASSLGRGHYNEQFF
>TRBV27|TRBJ1-6
CASSRAGGSPLHF
>TRBV29-1|TRBJ2-1
CSATSGSSNEQFF
>TRBV4-1|TRBJ2-7
CASSQERTTGDEQYF
>TRBV27|TRBJ2-1
CASSSTSGGTYNEQFF